This T cell receptor (beta chain) was identified in a study of beta chain features in type 1 diabetes (dated by TCRdb to about 2018). Turning to the overall study: Patients and healthy donors did not differ in mean age, gender distribution, total cell number or subset yield. The study compared TCRB repertoires of sorted circulating CD4+ T cell subsets between recently diagnosed type 1 diabetes patients and matched healthy donors. Regulatory and stem cell-like memory subsets were isolated from only 8 patients and about eight healthy donors, whereas naive and central memory subsets came from all 28 donors. A total of around 110,000,000 sorted cells were examined across all samples, and RNA yield correlated strongly with the number of cells per subset. Study-level results and caveats: Naive, central memory and regulatory TCRB repertoires appeared to be more alike among patients than among healthy donors. Only small numbers of individuals were included in the HLA sub-analyses, which left unresolved whether HLA type had any influence on TCRB rearrangement. Type 1 diabetes patients showed a moderate but significant shortening of TCRB CDR3 length in all four CD4+ subsets. Fewer insertions and more nucleotide deletions at VDJ recombination sites were observed in patients with type 1 diabetes, implying thymic rearrangement abnormalities. Shorter templates might be favored by PCR, yet because patient and control samples were amplified and corrected together, any such skew would affect both groups equally. Sequencing cDNA rather than genomic DNA could over-represent highly expressing activated cells, although activation and CD3 levels did not differ between groups.

Concerning this clone itself: Its binding antigen is unknown. Per-base quality was not reported, and no clone a single base away is much larger than it.

Taken from cysteine to phenylalanine, the CDR3 has 15 residues. Just CDR3 DNA is preserved here, 45 bases in frame from base 1. The CDR1 and CDR2 encoded by the germline V gene are MGHDK and SYGVNS. The junction carries 10 bases between V and J, which are trimmed by 2 bases and 3 bases respectively. The entire amount of isolated RNA was reverse transcribed using the High Capacity cDNA Reverse Transcription Kit, so the sequenced TCRB transcripts were expressed ones. Naive, central memory and regulatory T cell samples underwent deep immunoSEQ sequencing, averaging about 3.3 million total reads per sample. Sorted cells were lysed in RLT buffer, and RNA was extracted using DNase-treated RNeasy Micro or Mini kits according to cell number. To prevent cross-contamination, every cell subset was processed on its own, while patient and healthy donor samples were processed together. TCRB sequences were amplified from cDNA with the immunoSEQ multiplex PCR, producing 87-bp fragments spanning the CDR3 region. The amplicons were sequenced using the Illumina HiSeq platform. For the original study's pipeline: PCR bias was computationally corrected using synthetic template baselines, reads within Hamming distance 2 were collapsed, and singletons that could not be merged were discarded. Reads were aligned against IMGT to assign V, D and J genes, CDR3 length and insertions or deletions at six rearrangement sites. Clonotype counts were normalized to sorted cell number within each subset before computing true diversity and Gini coefficients with the tcR R package. The overlap coefficient, calculated on TCRB nucleotide sequences, was used to quantify repertoire sharing. Out-of-frame TCRB sequences from naive cells were analyzed to stand in for the pre-selection repertoire. The immuneACCESS repertoire file appears here via TCRdb, limited to in-frame rearrangements. These files lack a portion of the clones; in checked studies, under half of the deficit traces to unresolved V genes, and the cause of the others is not known. Clonal size and the V and J genes are those of that table, whereas D and trimming came from the DNA. The table for this sample lists under 850,000 clones; around 15% of them were counted only once. 0.02% to 0.025% of the sample is held by the ten biggest clonotypes.

A single peripheral blood draw of about 116 mL on average was collected from each donor into heparinised tubes. A BD FACSAria II and a panel including CD45RO, CCR7, CD25, CD127, CD95 and CD27 were used to sort naive, central memory, regulatory and stem cell-like memory CD4+ T cells. Every sorted population had a purity above 95%. PBMCs were isolated immediately by Lymphoprep density gradient centrifugation and stained directly without culture. So that batch effects would be minimized, each experiment stained and sorted samples in pairs, pairing one healthy donor with one patient. The sequence joins TRBV25-1 to TRBJ1-4; the D segment could be TRBD1, given 5 matching bases. Sequenced material: naive CD4+ T cells from blood. Taken with the paper, the label for cell subset or site translates to: true naive CD4+ T cells. This sequence was found in a man younger than 30 with type 1 diabetes. The CDR3 protein: CASSEPQGPNEKLFF. The nucleotide sequence reads as follows: TGTGCCAGCAGTGAACCCCAGGGTCCTAATGAAAAACTGTTTTTT.